One sample yielded the 14 T cell receptor beta chains listed below, sequenced in a study of blood T cell repertoires in COVID-19. Sequencing used immunoSEQ multiplex PCR; TCRdb keeps in-frame clones, though not all of them. The table has approximately 150,000 clones, roughly 87% seen once. Sequencing input: peripheral blood. The receptors come from a human donor in a cohort sampled during active COVID-19.

The chain links TRBV9 to TRBJ2-6; 8 nucleotides align to TRBD1. CDR1 is SGDLS, CDR2 YYNGEE, per germline. The CDR3 sequence is 18 residues long. The junction had 13 bases not matched to a gene; V was cut back by 4 bases and J by 4 bases. The CDR3 DNA is TGTGCCAGCAGCCCACATGGACAGGGAACCGGAGGGGCCAACGTCCTGACTTTC. Protein: CASSPHGQGTGGANVLTF.

The V call is TRBV5-8, the J call TRBJ1-1; 9 positions agree with TRBD1. The CDR3 loop spans 14 amino acids. After removal of 6 bases from V and 6 bases from J, the junction contained 9 bases not matched to a gene. The germline V gene has CDR1 SGHTS and CDR2 YDEGEE. The CDR3 protein is CASTKRTGVPEAFF. The DNA of the CDR3 is TGTGCCAGCACCAAAAGGACAGGGGTCCCTGAAGCTTTCTTT.

The chain is built from TRBV6-6 and TRBJ1-1; 7 bases line up with TRBD1. This CDR3 has 14 residues. The junction had 4 bases not matched to a gene; V was cut back by 2 bases and J by 4 bases. Germline CDR1 and CDR2: MNHNY and SVGAGI (reference sequence). In DNA form, the CDR3 reads TGTGCCAGCAGTTACGCAGGGGGTAGCACTGAAGCTTTCTTT. Translating gives CASSYAGGSTEAFF.

The genes are TRBV7-2 and TRBJ2-1; 12 nucleotides agree with TRBD2. Trimming cost V 2 bases and J 5 bases; bases outside gene matches: 1. The germline gives CDR1 SGHTA, CDR2 FQGNSA. This CDR3 spans 15 amino acids. CDR3 DNA sequence: TGTGCCAGCAGCTTAACTAGCGGGGGGAACAATGAGCAGTTCTTC. Its protein is CASSLTSGGNNEQFF.

V gene TRBV6-2 or TRBV6-3 combines with J gene TRBJ1-5, with D possibly being TRBD1 (5 bases). The germline gives CDR1 MNHEY, CDR2 SVGEGT. The CDR3 is 13 amino acids. The V end lost 3 bases, the J end lost 11 bases, and 14 bases lay between the germline ends. CDR3 nucleotide sequence: TGTGCCAGCAGTTATGGGGCGATAGGGTCCCAGCATTTT. Protein product: CASSYGAIGSQHF.

This chain links TRBV2 with TRBJ1-4; unclear D gene. Germline-derived CDR1 and CDR2 are SNHLY and FYNNEI. The CDR3 has 13 amino acids. The V gene lost 7 bases and the J gene lost 8 bases, with 14 bases spanning the gap. CDR3 sequence: CASNKEVQEKLFF. Written as DNA, the CDR3 is TGTGCCAGCAACAAGGAGGTGCAGGAAAAACTGTTTTTT. The full variable domain, completed using reference TRBV2 and TRBJ1-4, is EPEVTQTPSHQVTQMGQEVILRCVPISNHLYFYWYRQILGQKVEFLVSFYNNEISEKSEIFDDQFSVERPDGSNFTLKIRSTKLEDSAMYFCASNKEVQEKLFFGSGTQLSVL.

The chain has TRBV5-4 and TRBJ2-2; perhaps TRBD2 as D (5 bases). The CDR3 has 15 amino acids. Per the germline V gene, CDR1 is SGHNT and CDR2 is YYREEE (reference sequence). V was shortened by 0 bases and J by 2 bases, with 8 bases between the two germline ends. In DNA, the CDR3 is TGTGCCAGCAGCTTGGGGGGAGAAAACACCGGGGAGCTGTTTTTT. Its translation: CASSLGGENTGELFF.

This clone was seen only once. This chain joins TRBV2 and TRBJ1-1; D is ambiguous. This CDR3 region has 14 residues. The germline CDR1 and CDR2 sequences are SNHLY and FYNNEI. V lost 4 bases and J 3 bases, leaving 12 bases between the germline ends. The CDR3 reads CASSVGVGDTEAFF. The CDR3 coding sequence is TGTGCCAGCAGTGTTGGGGTGGGAGACACTGAAGCTTTCTTT.

This chain uses TRBV11-2 with TRBJ1-6; D is possibly TRBD1 (5 bases). The V gene lost 6 bases and the J gene lost 10 bases, with 16 bases spanning the gap. Germline CDR1 is SGHAT and CDR2 is FQNNGV. The CDR3 sequence is 14 residues long. CDR3 in amino acids: CASRGPGSGSPLHF. CDR3 nucleotides: TGTGCCAGCAGGGGCCCAGGGTCAGGGTCACCCCTCCACTTT.

The chain is built from TRBV4-1 and TRBJ1-2; D remains unclear. V dropped 0 bases and J dropped 4 bases, with 12 bases sitting between them. The CDR3 spans 15 residues. Germline CDR1 is MGHRA and CDR2 is YSYEKL. The CDR3 protein is CASSQDFSGFYGYTF. The CDR3 DNA reads as TGCGCCAGCAGCCAAGATTTCTCAGGATTCTATGGCTACACCTTC.

The V call is TRBV5-4, the J call TRBJ2-7; 9 nucleotides align to TRBD2. Germline CDR1 SGHNT, CDR2 YYREEE (reference sequence). CDR3 length: 13 residues. V gave up 4 bases and J gave up 3 bases; unmatched junction bases: 2. CDR3 loop: CASSLAGNYEQYF. The CDR3 DNA reads as TGTGCCAGCAGCCTAGCGGGGAACTACGAGCAGTACTTC.

The rearrangement uses TRBV5-4 and TRBJ2-1; the match to TRBD2 covers 10 bases. This CDR3 comprises 16 residues. The trim removed 4 bases at V and 10 bases at J, leaving 14 bases unmatched. Germline CDR1 and CDR2: SGHNT and YYREEE (reference sequence). The CDR3 coding sequence is TGTGCCAGCAGCGACGCGACTAGCGGGTTCAGCGGGGAGCAGTTCTTC. As protein: CASSDATSGFSGEQFF. The entire variable domain, with the rest obtained from reference TRBV5-4 and TRBJ2-1, is as follows: ETGVTQSPTHLIKTRGQQVTLRCSSQSGHNTVSWYQQALGQGPQFIFQYYREEENGRGNFPPRFSGLQFPNYSSELNVNALELDDSALYLCASSDATSGFSGEQFFGPGTRLTVL.

The V and J genes are TRBV7-8 and TRBJ1-5; no reliable D call. The V end lost 1 base, the J end lost 5 bases, and 9 bases lay between the germline ends. Germline V gene sequence: CDR1 SGHVS, CDR2 FQNEAQ. This CDR3 is built from 14 residues. The CDR3 coding sequence is TGTGCCAGCAGCTTAGAGGCGGGGTATCAGCCCCAGCATTTT. This sequence encodes CASSLEAGYQPQHF.

V and J are TRBV6-2 or TRBV6-3 and TRBJ1-4; no clear D gene. CDR3 size: 12 residues. Trimming removed 0 bases at V and 10 bases at J, with 6 bases between. Per the germline V gene, CDR1 is MNHEY and CDR2 is SVGEGT. CDR3 in amino acids: CASSYSSAKLFF. For the CDR3, the DNA is TGTGCCAGCAGTTACTCGAGTGCAAAACTGTTTTTT.